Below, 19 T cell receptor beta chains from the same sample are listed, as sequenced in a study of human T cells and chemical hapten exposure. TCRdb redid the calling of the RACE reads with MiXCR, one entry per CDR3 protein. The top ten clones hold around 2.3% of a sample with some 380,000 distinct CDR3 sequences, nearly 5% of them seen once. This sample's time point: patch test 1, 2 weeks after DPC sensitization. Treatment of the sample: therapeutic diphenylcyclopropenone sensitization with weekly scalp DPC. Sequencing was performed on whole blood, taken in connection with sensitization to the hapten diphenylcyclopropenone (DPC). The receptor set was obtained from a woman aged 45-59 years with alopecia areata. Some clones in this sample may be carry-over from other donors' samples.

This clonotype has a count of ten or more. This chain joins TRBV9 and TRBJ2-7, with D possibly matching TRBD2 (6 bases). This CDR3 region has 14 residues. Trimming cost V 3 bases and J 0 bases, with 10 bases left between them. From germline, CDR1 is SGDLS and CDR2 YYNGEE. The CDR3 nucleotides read TGTGCCAGCAGCGATAGCGGTGGCTCCTACGAGCAGTACTTC. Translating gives CASSDSGGSYEQYF.

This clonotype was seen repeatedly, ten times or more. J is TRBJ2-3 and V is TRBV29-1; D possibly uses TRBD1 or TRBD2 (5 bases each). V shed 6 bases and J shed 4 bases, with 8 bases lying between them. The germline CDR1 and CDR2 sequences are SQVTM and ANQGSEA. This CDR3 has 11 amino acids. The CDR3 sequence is CSVGRADTQYF. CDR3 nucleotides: TGCAGCGTGGGACGGGCAGATACGCAGTATTTT.

The CDR3 loop is CASSVWTGSTDTQYF. The CDR3 region has the DNA TGTGCCAGCAGCGTTTGGACGGGCAGTACAGATACGCAGTATTTT. The chain combines TRBV9 with TRBJ2-3; D remains unclear. The CDR3 is made up of 15 amino acids. The germline CDR1 and CDR2 sequences are SGDLS and YYNGEE. V shed 2 bases and J shed 3 bases, with 13 bases lying between them.

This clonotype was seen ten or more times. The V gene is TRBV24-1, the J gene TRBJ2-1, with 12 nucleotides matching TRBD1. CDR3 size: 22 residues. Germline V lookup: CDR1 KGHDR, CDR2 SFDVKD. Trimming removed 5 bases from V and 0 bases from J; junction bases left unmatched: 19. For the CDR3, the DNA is TGTGCCACCAGTGTCGACCCACGTCCGGGACAGGGGGCGCCGAGCTCCTACAATGAGCAGTTCTTC. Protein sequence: CATSVDPRPGQGAPSSYNEQFF.

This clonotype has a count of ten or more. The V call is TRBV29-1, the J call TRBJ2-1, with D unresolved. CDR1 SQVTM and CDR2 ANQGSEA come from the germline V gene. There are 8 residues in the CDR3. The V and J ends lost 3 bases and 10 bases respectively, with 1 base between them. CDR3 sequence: CSVEEQFF. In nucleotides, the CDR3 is TGCAGCGTTGAGGAGCAGTTCTTC.

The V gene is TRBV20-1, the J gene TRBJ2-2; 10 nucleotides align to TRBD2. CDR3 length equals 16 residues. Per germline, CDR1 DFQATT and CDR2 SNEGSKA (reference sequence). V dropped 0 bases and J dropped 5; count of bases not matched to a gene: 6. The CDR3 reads CSARDRGLARTGELFF. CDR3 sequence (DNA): TGCAGTGCTAGAGATAGGGGACTAGCGAGAACCGGGGAGCTGTTTTTT.

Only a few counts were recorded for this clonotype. CDR3 nucleotide sequence: TGTGCCAGCAGAGAGGAGGGCAGCTATACGCAGTATTTT. This sequence encodes CASREEGSYTQYF. The gene calls are TRBV2 and TRBJ2-3, with D possibly being TRBD2 (6 bases). In germline, CDR1 is SNHLY, CDR2 FYNNEI. V shed 6 bases and J shed 7 bases, with 14 bases lying between them. The CDR3 extends over 13 amino acids.

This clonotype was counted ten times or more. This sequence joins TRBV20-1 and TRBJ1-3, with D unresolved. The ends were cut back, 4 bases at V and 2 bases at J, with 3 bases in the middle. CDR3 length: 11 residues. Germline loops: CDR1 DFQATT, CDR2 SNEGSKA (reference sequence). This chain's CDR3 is CSATTGNTIYF. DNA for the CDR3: TGCAGTGCTACCACTGGAAACACCATATATTTT.

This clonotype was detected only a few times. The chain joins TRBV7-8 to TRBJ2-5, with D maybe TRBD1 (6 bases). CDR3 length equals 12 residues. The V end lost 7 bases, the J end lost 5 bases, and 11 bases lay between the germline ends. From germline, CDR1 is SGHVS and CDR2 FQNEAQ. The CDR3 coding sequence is TGTGCCAGCACACAGGGATACGAGACCCAGTACTTC. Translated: CASTQGYETQYF.

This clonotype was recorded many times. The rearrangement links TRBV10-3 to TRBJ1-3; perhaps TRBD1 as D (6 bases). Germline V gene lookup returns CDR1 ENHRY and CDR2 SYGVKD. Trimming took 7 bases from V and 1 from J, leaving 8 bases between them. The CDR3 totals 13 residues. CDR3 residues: CAITQGSGNTIYF. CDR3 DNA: TGTGCCATCACCCAGGGGTCTGGAAACACCATATATTTT.

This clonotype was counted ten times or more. In DNA form, the CDR3 reads TGCAGCGTTGCCGGCGGGAGCGGGACAGATACGCAGTATTTT. Protein: CSVAGGSGTDTQYF. The chain joins TRBV29-1 to TRBJ2-3; TRBD2 matches at 7 bases. With 4 bases clipped from V and 3 bases from J, the junction kept 7 bases outside the gene matches. The V gene's germline CDR1 is SQVTM and CDR2 ANQGSEA. CDR3 length: 14 amino acids.

The CDR3 loop is CASSQLKNIQYF. DNA of the CDR3: TGTGCCAGCAGCCAGCTGAAAAACATTCAGTACTTC. This sequence joins TRBV7-2 and TRBJ2-4; D call uncertain. CDR3 length: 12 amino acids. The germline V gene has CDR1 SGHTA and CDR2 FQGNSA. Trimming stripped 5 bases from V and 4 bases from J, with 6 bases between.

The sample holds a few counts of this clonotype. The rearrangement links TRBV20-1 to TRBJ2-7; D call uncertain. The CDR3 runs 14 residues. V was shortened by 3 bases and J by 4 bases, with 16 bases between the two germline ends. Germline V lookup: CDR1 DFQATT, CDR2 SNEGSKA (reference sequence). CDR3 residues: CSARSEARKYEQYF. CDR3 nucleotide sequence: TGCAGTGCTAGGTCAGAAGCCCGAAAATACGAGCAGTACTTC.

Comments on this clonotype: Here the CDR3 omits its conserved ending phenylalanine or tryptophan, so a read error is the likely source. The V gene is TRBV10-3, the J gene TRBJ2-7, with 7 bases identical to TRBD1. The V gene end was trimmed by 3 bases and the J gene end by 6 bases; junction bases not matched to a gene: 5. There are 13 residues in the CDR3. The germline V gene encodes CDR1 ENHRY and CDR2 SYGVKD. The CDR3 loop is CAISDPTGPEQYS. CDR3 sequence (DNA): TGTGCCATCAGTGATCCGACAGGGCCCGAGCAGTACTCC.

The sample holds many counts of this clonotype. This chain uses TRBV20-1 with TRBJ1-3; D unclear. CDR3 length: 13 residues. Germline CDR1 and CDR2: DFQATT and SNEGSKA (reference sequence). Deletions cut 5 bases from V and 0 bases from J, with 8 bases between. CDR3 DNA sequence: TGCAGTGCTTCTCGATACTCTGGAAACACCATATATTTT. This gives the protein CSASRYSGNTIYF.

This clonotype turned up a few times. CDR3 bases: TGCGCCAGCAGCTTGGTTCCAGCTGGCTACGAGCAGTACTTC. It yields the protein CASSLVPAGYEQYF. The chain links TRBV5-1 to TRBJ2-7, with unresolved D. The V and J ends lost 0 bases and 3 bases respectively, with 10 bases between them. The CDR3 has 14 residues. Germline lookup yields CDR1 SGHRS and CDR2 YFSETQ. Together with reference TRBV5-1 and TRBJ2-7, the CDR3 gives the full variable domain: KAGVTQTPRYLIKTRGQQVTLSCSPISGHRSVSWYQQTPGQGLQFLFEYFSETQRNKGNFPGRFSGRQFSNSRSEMNVSTLELGDSALYLCASSLVPAGYEQYFGPGTRLTVT.

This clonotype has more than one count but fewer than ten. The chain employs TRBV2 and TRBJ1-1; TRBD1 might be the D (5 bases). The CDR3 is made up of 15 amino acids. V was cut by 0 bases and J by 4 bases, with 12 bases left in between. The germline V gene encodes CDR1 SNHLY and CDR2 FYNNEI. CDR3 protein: CASSEAGTGGTEAFF. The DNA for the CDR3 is TGTGCCAGCAGTGAAGCCGGTACGGGGGGCACTGAAGCTTTCTTT.

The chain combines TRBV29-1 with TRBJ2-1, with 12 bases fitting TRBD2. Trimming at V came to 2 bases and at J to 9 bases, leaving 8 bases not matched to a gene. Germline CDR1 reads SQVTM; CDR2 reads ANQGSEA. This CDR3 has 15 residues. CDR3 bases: TGCAGCGTTGAACCTAGCGGGAGGGCCTTTGGTGAGCAGTTCTTC. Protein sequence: CSVEPSGRAFGEQFF.

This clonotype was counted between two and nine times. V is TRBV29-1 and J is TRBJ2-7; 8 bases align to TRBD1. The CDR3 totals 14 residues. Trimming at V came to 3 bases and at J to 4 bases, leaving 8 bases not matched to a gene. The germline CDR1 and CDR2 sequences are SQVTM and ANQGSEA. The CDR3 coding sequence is TGCAGCGTTGAGGTTCAGGGGGCCCTTTACGAGCAGTACTTC. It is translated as CSVEVQGALYEQYF.